These 12 T cell receptor beta chains came from one sample sequenced in a study of shared clonotypes between healthy human individuals. Sequencing used immunoSEQ multiplex PCR; TCRdb keeps in-frame clones, though not all of them. The sample lists over 1.5 million clones; approximately 98% were seen once. What was sequenced was naive CD4+ T cells sorted from blood. The subset here: CD45RA+ positively selected. These receptors all come from a man under 40 in good health.

The rearrangement uses TRBV7-7 and TRBJ2-5, with D perhaps matching TRBD2 (5 bases). V was clipped by 5 bases and J by 5 bases, with 12 bases between them. The CDR3 is made up of 13 amino acids. CDR1 is SSHAT and CDR2 is FNYEAQ in the germline V gene (reference sequence). The CDR3: CASSPTRGETQYF. The CDR3 DNA reads as TGTGCCAGCAGCCCAACTCGAGGGGAGACCCAGTACTTC. Supplemented by reference TRBV7-7 and TRBJ2-5, the full variable domain reads GAGVSQSPRYKVTKRGQDVTLRCDPISSHATLYWYQQALGQGPEFLTYFNYEAQPDKSGLPSDRFSAERPEGSISTLTIQRTEQRDSAMYRCASSPTRGETQYFGPGTRLLVL.

This clone has just one count. The genes are TRBV7-2 and TRBJ1-5; 12 nucleotides line up with TRBD1. The CDR3 runs to 16 residues. Per germline, CDR1 SGHTA and CDR2 FQGNSA. Trimming at V came to 5 bases and at J to 5 bases, leaving 7 bases not matched to a gene. The CDR3 loop is CASSAEGTGGYQPQHF. CDR3 sequence (DNA): TGTGCCAGCAGCGCGGAAGGGACAGGGGGCTATCAGCCCCAGCATTTT.

This chain joins TRBV5-1 and TRBJ2-1, with 12 bases that match TRBD2. The length of the CDR3 is 19 residues. Germline V gene sequence: CDR1 SGHRS, CDR2 YFSETQ. Trimming took 3 bases from V and 5 from J; bases not matched to a gene: 15. The CDR3: CASSYGLLLAGGSNNEQFF. The CDR3 DNA is TGCGCCAGCAGCTATGGTCTTTTACTAGCGGGAGGATCCAACAATGAGCAGTTCTTC.

V and J are TRBV5-1 and TRBJ2-7, with a weak D call TRBD1 (6 bases). This CDR3 comprises 16 residues. V was clipped by 1 base and J by 5 bases, with 19 bases between them. Germline V gives CDR1 SGHRS, CDR2 YFSETQ. Written as DNA, the CDR3 is TGCGCCAGCAGCTTGTCTATACAGGGACCGGTCCACGAGCAGTACTTC. Protein sequence: CASSLSIQGPVHEQYF.

The rearrangement uses TRBV19 and TRBJ2-2, with 7 bases matching TRBD1. The CDR3 length is 16 residues. J gave up 5 bases and V 5 bases, and 11 bases lay outside the gene matches. Germline V CDR1 and CDR2: LNHDA, SQIVND (reference sequence). Written as DNA, the CDR3 is TGTGCCAGTAGTCCAAACAGGGGAAGTAATACCGGGGAGCTGTTTTTT. Amino acids: CASSPNRGSNTGELFF.

The chain links TRBV28 to TRBJ2-1; the D is unclear. Germline V CDR1 and CDR2: MDHEN, SYDVKM. V lost 5 bases to trimming and J lost 10 bases, with 9 bases between them. This CDR3 region has 11 residues. The CDR3 protein is CASSALYEQFF. The CDR3 nucleotides read TGTGCCAGCAGTGCCCTCTACGAGCAGTTCTTC.

V gene TRBV5-5 combines with J gene TRBJ2-6; the D call may be TRBD1 or TRBD2 (6 bases each). This CDR3 comprises 19 residues. The germline gives CDR1 SGHKS, CDR2 YYEKEE (reference sequence). V lost 4 bases and J lost 1, with 21 bases in between. The DNA for the CDR3 is TGTGCCAGCAGCCCCCGTCCGGAGGGGGTATTTTCTGGGGCCAACGTCCTGACTTTC. This sequence encodes CASSPRPEGVFSGANVLTF.

This chain uses TRBV7-9 with TRBJ2-1; D is unresolved. This CDR3 contains 16 residues. Deletions cut 4 bases from V and 1 base from J, with 14 bases between. The germline V gene encodes CDR1 SEHNR and CDR2 FQNEAQ (reference sequence). In DNA, the CDR3 is TGTGCCAGCAGCTCCCCGGTAGTGCAGTCCTACAATGAGCAGTTCTTC. Translated, it gives CASSSPVVQSYNEQFF.

The chain employs TRBV5-1 and TRBJ1-1; D not certain. There are 14 residues in the CDR3. Germline values: CDR1 SGHRS, CDR2 YFSETQ. V lost 4 bases, J lost 0 bases, and 10 bases lay in between. For the CDR3, the DNA is TGCGCCAGCAGCGTATCCAGGTTGAACACTGAAGCTTTCTTT. This codes for CASSVSRLNTEAFF.

This chain joins TRBV4-2 and TRBJ2-2; a weak D match, TRBD2 (5 bases). The CDR3 runs to 15 residues. Germline lookup yields CDR1 LGHNA and CDR2 YNFKEQ. V was cut by 0 bases and J by 5 bases, with 10 bases left in between. This chain's CDR3 is CASSQDFGVTGELFF. DNA of the CDR3: TGTGCCAGCAGCCAAGATTTCGGGGTTACCGGGGAGCTGTTTTTT.

This chain joins TRBV5-1 and TRBJ2-3; no firm D call. The V gene lost 4 bases and the J gene lost 3 bases, with 15 bases spanning the gap. Germline CDR1 reads SGHRS; CDR2 reads YFSETQ. The CDR3 sequence is 15 residues long. The DNA of the CDR3 is TGCGCCAGCAGCGTCCAACGGCGGTTGACAGATACGCAGTATTTT. Encoded protein: CASSVQRRLTDTQYF.

This clone was seen only once. The chain uses TRBV27 and TRBJ2-3; 8 bases are a match to TRBD2. Germline trimming cut 7 bases from V and 8 bases from J; bases unmatched to any gene: 11. The germline V gene encodes CDR1 MNHEY and CDR2 SMNVEV (reference sequence). This CDR3 is built from 14 residues. The CDR3 DNA follows: TGTGCCAGCACCCTGGGACGGGAGGGTGCTACGCAGTATTTT. Amino acid sequence: CASTLGREGATQYF.